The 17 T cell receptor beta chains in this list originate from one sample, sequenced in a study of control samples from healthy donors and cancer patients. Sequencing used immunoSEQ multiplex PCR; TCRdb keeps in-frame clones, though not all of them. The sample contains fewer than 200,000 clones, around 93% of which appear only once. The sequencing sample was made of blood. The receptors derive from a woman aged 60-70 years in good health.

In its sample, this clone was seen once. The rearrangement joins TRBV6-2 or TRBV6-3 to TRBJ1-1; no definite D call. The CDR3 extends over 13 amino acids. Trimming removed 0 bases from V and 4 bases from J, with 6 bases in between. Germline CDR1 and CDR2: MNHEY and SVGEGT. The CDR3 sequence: CASSYSMSTEAFF. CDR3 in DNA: TGTGCCAGCAGTTACTCGATGTCCACTGAAGCTTTCTTT.

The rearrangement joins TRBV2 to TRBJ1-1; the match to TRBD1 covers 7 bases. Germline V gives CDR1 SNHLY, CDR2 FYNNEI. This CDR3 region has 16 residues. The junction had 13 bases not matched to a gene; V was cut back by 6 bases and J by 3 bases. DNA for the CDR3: TGTGCCAGCAGACAGGGGATGAACAGGAGGGACACTGAAGCTTTCTTT. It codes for CASRQGMNRRDTEAFF.

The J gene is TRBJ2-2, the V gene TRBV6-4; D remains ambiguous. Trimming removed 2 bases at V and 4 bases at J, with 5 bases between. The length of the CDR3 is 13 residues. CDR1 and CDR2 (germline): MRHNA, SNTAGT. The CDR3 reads CASSDVTTGELFF. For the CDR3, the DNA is TGTGCCAGCAGTGACGTAACCACCGGGGAGCTGTTTTTT.

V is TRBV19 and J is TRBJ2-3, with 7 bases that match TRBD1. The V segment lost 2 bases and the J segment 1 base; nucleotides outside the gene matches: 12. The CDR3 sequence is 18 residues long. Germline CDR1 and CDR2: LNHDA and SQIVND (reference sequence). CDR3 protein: CASSIIPGRGSRTDTQYF. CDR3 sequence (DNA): TGTGCCAGTAGTATAATTCCCGGCAGGGGGTCCCGCACAGATACGCAGTATTTT.

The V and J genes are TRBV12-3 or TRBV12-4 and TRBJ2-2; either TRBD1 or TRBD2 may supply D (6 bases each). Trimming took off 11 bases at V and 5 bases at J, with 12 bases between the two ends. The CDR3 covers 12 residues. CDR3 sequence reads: CAFGGRTGELFF. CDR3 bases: TGTGCCTTTGGGGGGCGGACCGGGGAGCTGTTTTTT.

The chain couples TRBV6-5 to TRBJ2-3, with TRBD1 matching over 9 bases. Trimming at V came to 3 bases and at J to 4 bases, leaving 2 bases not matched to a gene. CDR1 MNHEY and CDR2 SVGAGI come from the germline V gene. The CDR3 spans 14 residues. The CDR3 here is CASSYGTGSDTQYF. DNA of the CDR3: TGTGCCAGCAGTTATGGGACAGGGTCAGATACGCAGTATTTT.

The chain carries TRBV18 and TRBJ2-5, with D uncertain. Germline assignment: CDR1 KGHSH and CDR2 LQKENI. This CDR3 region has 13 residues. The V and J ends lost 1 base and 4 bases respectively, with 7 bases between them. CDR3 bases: TGTGCCAGCTCACCACTAGTTCGAGAGACCCAGTACTTC. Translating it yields CASSPLVRETQYF.

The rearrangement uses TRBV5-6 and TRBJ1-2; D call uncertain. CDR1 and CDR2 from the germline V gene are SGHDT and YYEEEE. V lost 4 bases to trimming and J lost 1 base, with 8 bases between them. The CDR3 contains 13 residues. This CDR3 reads CASSGEGNYGYTF. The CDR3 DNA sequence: TGTGCCAGCAGCGGAGAGGGTAACTATGGCTACACCTTC.

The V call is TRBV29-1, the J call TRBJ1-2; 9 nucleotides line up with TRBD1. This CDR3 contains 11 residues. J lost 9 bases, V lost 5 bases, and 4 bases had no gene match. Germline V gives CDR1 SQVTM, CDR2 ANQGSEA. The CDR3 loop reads CSVTTGGSYTF. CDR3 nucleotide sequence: TGCAGCGTTACGACAGGGGGTAGCTACACCTTC.

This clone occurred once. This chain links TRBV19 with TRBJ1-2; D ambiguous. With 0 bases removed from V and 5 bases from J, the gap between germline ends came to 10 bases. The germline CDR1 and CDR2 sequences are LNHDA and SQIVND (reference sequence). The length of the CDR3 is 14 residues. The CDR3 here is CASSIDWQPYGYTF. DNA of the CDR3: TGTGCCAGTAGTATAGATTGGCAGCCTTATGGCTACACCTTC.

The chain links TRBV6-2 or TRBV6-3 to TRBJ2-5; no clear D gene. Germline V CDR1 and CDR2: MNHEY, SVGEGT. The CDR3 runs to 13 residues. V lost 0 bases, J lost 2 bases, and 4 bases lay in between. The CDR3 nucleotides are TGTGCCAGCAGTTACTCTCGGCAAGAGACCCAGTACTTC. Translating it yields CASSYSRQETQYF.

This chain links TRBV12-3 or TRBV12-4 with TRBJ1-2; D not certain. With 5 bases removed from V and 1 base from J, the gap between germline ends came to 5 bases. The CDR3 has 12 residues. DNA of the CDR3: TGTGCCAGCAGTCGGGATAACTATGGCTACACCTTC. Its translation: CASSRDNYGYTF.

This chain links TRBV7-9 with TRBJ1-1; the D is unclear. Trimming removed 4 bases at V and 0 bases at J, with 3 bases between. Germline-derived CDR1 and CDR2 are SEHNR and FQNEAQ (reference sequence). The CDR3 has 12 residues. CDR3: CASSWMNTEAFF. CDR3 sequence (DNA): TGTGCCAGCAGCTGGATGAACACTGAAGCTTTCTTT.

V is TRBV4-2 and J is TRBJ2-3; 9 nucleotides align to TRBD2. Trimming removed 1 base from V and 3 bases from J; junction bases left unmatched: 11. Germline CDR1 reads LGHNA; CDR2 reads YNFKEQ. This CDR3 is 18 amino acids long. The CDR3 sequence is CASSQGGIAGAITDTQYF. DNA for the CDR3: TGTGCCAGCAGCCAAGGGGGGATAGCGGGGGCGATTACAGATACGCAGTATTTT.

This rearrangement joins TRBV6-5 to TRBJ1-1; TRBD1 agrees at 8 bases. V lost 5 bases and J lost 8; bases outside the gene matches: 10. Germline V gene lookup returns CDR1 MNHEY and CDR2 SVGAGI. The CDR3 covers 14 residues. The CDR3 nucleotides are TGTGCCAGCAGTCACGACAGGGGCCAGCCCGAAGCTTTCTTT. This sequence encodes CASSHDRGQPEAFF.

Here the CDR3 reads CASSPQQSTDTQYF. In DNA, the CDR3 is TGTGCCAGCAGCCCCCAACAGAGCACAGATACGCAGTATTTT. This sequence joins TRBV5-5 and TRBJ2-3; D is unresolved. V lost 4 bases and J lost 0, with 9 bases in between. CDR3 length equals 14 residues. The germline V gene has CDR1 SGHKS and CDR2 YYEKEE (reference sequence).

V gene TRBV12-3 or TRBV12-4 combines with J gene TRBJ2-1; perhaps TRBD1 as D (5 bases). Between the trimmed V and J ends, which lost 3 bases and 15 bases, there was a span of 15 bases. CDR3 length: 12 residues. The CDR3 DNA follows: TGTGCCAGCAGTTTGATTCAGGGCCAGGGGTTCTTC. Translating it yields CASSLIQGQGFF.